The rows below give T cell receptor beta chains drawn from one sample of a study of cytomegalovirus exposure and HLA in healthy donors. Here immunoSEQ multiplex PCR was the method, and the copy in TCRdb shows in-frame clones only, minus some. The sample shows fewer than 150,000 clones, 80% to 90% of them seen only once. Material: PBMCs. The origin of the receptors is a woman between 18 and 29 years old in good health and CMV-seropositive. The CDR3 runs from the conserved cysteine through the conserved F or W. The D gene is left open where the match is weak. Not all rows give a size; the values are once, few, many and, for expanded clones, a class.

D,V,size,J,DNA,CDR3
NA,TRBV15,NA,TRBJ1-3,TGTGCCACTCAAAAAGGCCGGGACTCTGGAAACACCATATATTTT,CATQKGRDSGNTIYF
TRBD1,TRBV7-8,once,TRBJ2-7,TGTGCCAGCAGCATCCACCGGGACAGCTACGAGCAGTACTTC,CASSIHRDSYEQYF
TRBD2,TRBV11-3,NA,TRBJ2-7,TGTGCCAGCAGCCGGCCAGGACTAGCGGGAACCTCTGCCTACGAGCAGTACTTC,CASSRPGLAGTSAYEQYF
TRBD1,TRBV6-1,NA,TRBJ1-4,TGTGCCAGCAGCTTAACCGGGACAGGGGATGAAAAACTGTTTTTT,CASSLTGTGDEKLFF
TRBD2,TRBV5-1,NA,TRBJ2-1,TGCGCCAGCAGTAGTACCGCGGGGGGCGATGAGCAGTTCTTC,CASSSTAGGDEQFF
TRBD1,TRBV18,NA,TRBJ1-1,TGTGCCAGCTCACTCGACAGGGGCCCTGAAGCTTTCTTT,CASSLDRGPEAFF
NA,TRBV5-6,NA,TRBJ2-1,TGTGCCAGCAGCACCCCGGACAGTGCGCAGTTCTTC,CASSTPDSAQFF
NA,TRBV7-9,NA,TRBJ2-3,TGTGCCAGCAGCTCGCAGGCTTTCCTTAGCACAGATACGCAGTATTTT,CASSSQAFLSTDTQYF
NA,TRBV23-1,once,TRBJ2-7,TGCGCCAGTGCCGGGACTCTACCATGCGGGCAGTACTTC,CASAGTLPCGQYF
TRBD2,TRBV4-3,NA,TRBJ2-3,TGCGCCAGCAGCCTCCTCAGCGGGGTCACAGATACGCAGTATTTT,CASSLLSGVTDTQYF
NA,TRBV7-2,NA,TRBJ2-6,TGTGCCAGCACCAGACAGCTCTCTGGGGCCAACGTCCTGACTTTC,CASTRQLSGANVLTF
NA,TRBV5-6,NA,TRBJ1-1,TGTGCCAGCAGCTTAAATGGCAGGCTGAACACTGAAGCTTTCTTT,CASSLNGRLNTEAFF
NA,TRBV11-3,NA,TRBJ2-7,TGTGCCAGCAGTTCGAAGTCTACTTCCGAGCAGTACTTC,CASSSKSTSEQYF
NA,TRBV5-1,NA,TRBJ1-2,TGCGCCAGCAGAGGGGTTGGTAACGCGGGGTATGGCTACACCTTC,CASRGVGNAGYGYTF
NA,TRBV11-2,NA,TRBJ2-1,TGTGCCAGCAGCTTATCCACGCTAGCGCCAAACTACAATGAGCAGTTCTTC,CASSLSTLAPNYNEQFF
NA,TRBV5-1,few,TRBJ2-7,TGCGCCAGCAGCTTGCCGGCAGGGGGGTACGAGCAGTACTTC,CASSLPAGGYEQYF
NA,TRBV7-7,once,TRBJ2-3,TGTGCTAGCAGCTTAGGACGGGCAGATACGCAGTATTTT,CASSLGRADTQYF
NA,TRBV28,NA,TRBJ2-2,TGTGCCAGCAGTTTATTGTCGAGCGGGACCGGGGAGCTGTTTTTT,CASSLLSSGTGELFF
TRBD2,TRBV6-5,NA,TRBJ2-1,TGTGCCAGCAGGGCGACTAGCGGGGGGGACAATGAGCAGTTCTTC,CASRATSGGDNEQFF
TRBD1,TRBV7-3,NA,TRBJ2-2,TGTGCCAGCAGCCGACAGGGGGCCGGGGAGCTGTTTTTT,CASSRQGAGELFF
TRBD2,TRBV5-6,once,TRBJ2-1,TGTGCCAGCATGACTAGCGGAGGCAGCAATGAGCAGTTCTTC,CASMTSGGSNEQFF
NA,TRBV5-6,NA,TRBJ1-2,TGTGCCAGCAGCCGCCAAGATAGGAGGTGGTATGGCTACACCTTC,CASSRQDRRWYGYTF
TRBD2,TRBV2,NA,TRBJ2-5,TGTGCCAGCAGGCGACTAGCGGGGGGGTCGCAGACCCAGTACTTC,CASRRLAGGSQTQYF
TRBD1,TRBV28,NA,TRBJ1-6,TGTGCCAGCAGTTTCCCAGGGGGCTATTCACCCCTCCACTTT,CASSFPGGYSPLHF
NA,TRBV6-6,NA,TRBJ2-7,TGTGCCAGCAGTTACGCGCAGGGGAACTCCTACGAGCAGTACTTC,CASSYAQGNSYEQYF
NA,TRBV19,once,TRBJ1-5,TGTGCCAGTAGTGTGACAGTTAATAGCAATCAGCCCCAGCATTTT,CASSVTVNSNQPQHF
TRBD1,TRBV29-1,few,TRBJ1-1,TGCAGCGCATACAGGGGCGACACTGAAGCTTTCTTT,CSAYRGDTEAFF
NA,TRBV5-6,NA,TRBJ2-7,TGTGCCAGCAGCTTGGGACTCGGGGAGTTAGCCTACGAGCAGTACTTC,CASSLGLGELAYEQYF
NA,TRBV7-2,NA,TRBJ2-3,TGTGCCAGCAGCTCTCCGGTCCTTCGGGCAGATACGCAGTATTTT,CASSSPVLRADTQYF
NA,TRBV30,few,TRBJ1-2,TGTGCCTGGAGTGGCTTGGACAGTAACTATGGCTACACCTTC,CAWSGLDSNYGYTF
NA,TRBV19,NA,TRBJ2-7,TGTGCCAGACAGGGTTCCTACGAGCAGTACTTC,CARQGSYEQYF
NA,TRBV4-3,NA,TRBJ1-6,TGCGCCAGCAGTATTACAGGGAATTCACCCCTCCACTTT,CASSITGNSPLHF
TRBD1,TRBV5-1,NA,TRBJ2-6,TGCGCCAGCAGCAACAGGGGTATGGGCTCTGGGGCCAACGTCCTGACTTTC,CASSNRGMGSGANVLTF
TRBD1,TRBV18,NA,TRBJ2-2,TGTGCCAGCTCACCCCCGGGACAGACGAACACCGGGGAGCTGTTTTTT,CASSPPGQTNTGELFF
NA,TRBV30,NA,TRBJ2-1,TGTGCCTGGAGGGCCGGGTCAGAGCAGTTCTTC,CAWRAGSEQFF
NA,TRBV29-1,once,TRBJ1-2,TGCAGCGTTGATTCGTATGGCTACACCTTC,CSVDSYGYTF
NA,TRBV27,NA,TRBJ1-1,TGTGCCAGCAGTTCATTCCAGAACACTGAAGCTTTCTTT,CASSSFQNTEAFF
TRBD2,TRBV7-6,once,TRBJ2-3,TGTGCCAGCAGCCCTAGACTAGCGGGCACAGATACGCAGTATTTT,CASSPRLAGTDTQYF
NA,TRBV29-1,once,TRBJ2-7,TGCAGCGTTGGTTCGGGGATGTCCGCCAACGAGCAGTACTTC,CSVGSGMSANEQYF
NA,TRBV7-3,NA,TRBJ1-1,TGTGCCAGCAGCTCGCAGGGGAACACTGAAGCTTTCTTT,CASSSQGNTEAFF
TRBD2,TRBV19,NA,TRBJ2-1,TGTGCCAGTAGAGTGGGGGGACTAGCATTTGATGAGCAGTTCTTC,CASRVGGLAFDEQFF
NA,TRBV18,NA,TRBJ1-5,TGTGCCAGCTCACTGGGGCCGGAGGGTCAGCCCCAGCATTTT,CASSLGPEGQPQHF
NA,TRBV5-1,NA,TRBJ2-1,TGCGCCAGCAGGAGAGGCTCCTACAATGAGCAGTTCTTC,CASRRGSYNEQFF
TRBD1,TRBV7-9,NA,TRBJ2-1,TGTGCCAGCAGCGGCGGGACAGGGCGGAACAATGAGCAGTTCTTC,CASSGGTGRNNEQFF
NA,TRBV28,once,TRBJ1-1,TGTGCCAGCAGTTTTCCGACTGAAGCTTTCTTT,CASSFPTEAFF
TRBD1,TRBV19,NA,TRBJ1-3,TGTGCCAGTAGTATAGCCCGGGACAGGTCCGGAAACACCATATATTTT,CASSIARDRSGNTIYF
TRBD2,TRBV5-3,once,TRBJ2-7,TGTGCCAGAAGCTTGACTAAGGGACTAGCGGGAGCCTACGAGCAGTACTTC,CARSLTKGLAGAYEQYF
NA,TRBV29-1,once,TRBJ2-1,TGCAGCGTTGTAGGTCCGGGCGGGAACAATGAGCAGTTCTTC,CSVVGPGGNNEQFF
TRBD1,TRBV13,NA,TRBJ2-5,TGTGCCAGCACGAGGGGGACAGGAGAGACCCAGTACTTC,CASTRGTGETQYF
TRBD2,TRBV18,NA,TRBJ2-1,TGTGCCAGCTCACCAGGGCTAGCGGGAGACGGTGAGCAGTTCTTC,CASSPGLAGDGEQFF
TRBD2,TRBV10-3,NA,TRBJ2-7,TGTGCCATCAGGAAACTAGCGGGAGGGTACGAGCAGTACTTC,CAIRKLAGGYEQYF
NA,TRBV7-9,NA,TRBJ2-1,TGTGCCAGCAGCTTAGGGGCCTATGCGCGTGGGAATGAGCAGTTCTTC,CASSLGAYARGNEQFF
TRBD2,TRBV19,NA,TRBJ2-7,TGTGCCAGTAGTAGCCCTAGCGGGGCAACCTACGAGCAGTACTTC,CASSSPSGATYEQYF
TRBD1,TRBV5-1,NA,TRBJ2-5,TGCGCCAGCAGCCGAACGGCGACAGGGACAGAGACCCAGTACTTC,CASSRTATGTETQYF
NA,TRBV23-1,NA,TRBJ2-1,TGCGCCAGCCGGGGGGCAAACTACAATGAGCAGTTCTTC,CASRGANYNEQFF
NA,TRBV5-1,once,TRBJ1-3,TGCGCCAGCAGCTTACAGGGTAACGGAAACACCATATATTTT,CASSLQGNGNTIYF
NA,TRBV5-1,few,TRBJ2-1,TGCGCCAGCAGCTTGGGACTAACCAATGAGCAGTTCTTC,CASSLGLTNEQFF